The 32 T cell receptor beta chains listed next were all sequenced from one sample in a study of PD-L1 blockade in urothelial cancer. Sequencing was performed with immunoSEQ multiplex PCR; in TCRdb, only in-frame clones are kept and a portion is missing. Among 25,000 to 35,000 clones listed, 79% were seen once. The time point is: peripheral blood 6 weeks after treatment start. The specimen comprised PBMCs, sampled around atezolizumab (anti-PD-L1) treatment. These receptors were obtained from a man between 65 and 85 years old with urothelial cancer.

The chain uses TRBV30 and TRBJ2-7; 8 bases line up with TRBD2. The CDR3 sequence is 15 residues long. V trimming: 1 base; J trimming: 3 bases; junction bases outside the gene matches: 8. CDR1 GTSNPN and CDR2 SVGIG come from the germline V gene (reference sequence). The CDR3 protein is CAWSGAGLGNYEQYF. CDR3 DNA sequence: TGTGCCTGGAGTGGGGCGGGACTAGGAAACTACGAGCAGTACTTC.

The chain links TRBV5-6 to TRBJ2-7, with D possibly TRBD2 on 6 matching bases. Between the trimmed V and J ends, which lost 4 bases and 2 bases, there was a span of 22 bases. The CDR3 runs 17 residues. From germline, CDR1 is SGHDT and CDR2 YYEEEE. The DNA for the CDR3 is TGTGCCAGCAGCCGGCGGAAAACTATGCGGGGACCCTACGAGCAGTACTTC. Protein product: CASSRRKTMRGPYEQYF.

The CDR3 DNA reads as TGTGCCAGCAGCCAAACTAGCGGCATTCTCCAAGAGACCCAGTACTTC. Translation gives CASSQTSGILQETQYF. The rearrangement links TRBV7-2 to TRBJ2-5, with 8 bases lining up with TRBD2. The V gene's germline CDR1 is SGHTA and CDR2 FQGNSA. Trimming cost V 5 bases and J 1 base; bases outside gene matches: 9. This CDR3 is built from 16 residues.

In its sample, this clone was seen a few times. The V and J genes are TRBV11-2 and TRBJ2-3, with 13 bases identical to TRBD2. CDR3 length equals 17 residues. Germline CDR1 reads SGHAT; CDR2 reads FQNNGV. Trimming cost V 3 bases and J 2 bases; bases outside gene matches: 5. DNA for the CDR3: TGTGCCAGCAGCTTTGGGACTAGCGGGACCTTCACAGATACGCAGTATTTT. It is translated as CASSFGTSGTFTDTQYF.

This clone was detected only once. This chain connects TRBV7-2 to TRBJ2-2, with 8 bases fitting TRBD1. The CDR3 runs to 15 residues. The junction had 4 bases not matched to a gene; V was cut back by 3 bases and J by 4 bases. CDR1 and CDR2 (germline): SGHTA, FQGNSA. CDR3 bases: TGTGCCAGCAGCTTCTCGGACAGGGTCACCGGGGAGCTGTTTTTT. Translating it yields CASSFSDRVTGELFF.

This chain connects TRBV9 to TRBJ2-5, with TRBD2 identical over 10 bases. Germline-derived CDR1 and CDR2 are SGDLS and YYNGEE. CDR3 length equals 15 residues. Losses at the gene ends were 4 bases for V and 7 bases for J; bases not matched to a gene: 10. The CDR3 bases are TGTGCCAGCAGCCTAAGTAGCGGGGGGTCGACGACCCAGTACTTC. Translated: CASSLSSGGSTTQYF.

This clone was observed once. The genes are TRBV19 and TRBJ1-4, with D uncertain. Germline-derived CDR1 and CDR2 are LNHDA and SQIVND (reference sequence). The ends were cut back, 6 bases at V and 0 bases at J, with 14 bases in the middle. This CDR3 is 16 amino acids long. CDR3 bases: TGTGCCAGTAGGGGAGGAGGATTCTCAACTAATGAAAAACTGTTTTTT. It codes for CASRGGGFSTNEKLFF.

J is TRBJ2-3 and V is TRBV12-5; weak D call: TRBD1 (5 bases). The germline V and J ends were trimmed by 2 bases and 0 bases, with 9 bases remaining between them. This CDR3 spans 15 amino acids. Germline V gives CDR1 LGHNT, CDR2 FRNRAP. CDR3 residues: CASGLPRTSTDTQYF. The CDR3 nucleotides are TGTGCTAGTGGTTTGCCCCGGACAAGCACAGATACGCAGTATTTT.

This chain uses TRBV5-1 with TRBJ2-1; D might be TRBD2 (5 bases). Trimming stripped 4 bases from V and 2 bases from J, with 13 bases between. The CDR3 length is 15 residues. The V gene's germline CDR1 is SGHRS and CDR2 YFSETQ. Here the CDR3 DNA reads TGCGCCAGCAGCGGAGCAGTGGGAGCCTACAATGAGCAGTTCTTC. Protein product: CASSGAVGAYNEQFF. Combining the CDR3 with reference TRBV5-1 and TRBJ2-1 gives the whole variable domain KAGVTQTPRYLIKTRGQQVTLSCSPISGHRSVSWYQQTPGQGLQFLFEYFSETQRNKGNFPGRFSGRQFSNSRSEMNVSTLELGDSALYLCASSGAVGAYNEQFFGPGTRLTVL.

The chain is built from TRBV10-2 and TRBJ2-5, with 10 bases lining up with TRBD2. The ends lost 3 bases at V and 4 bases at J; junction bases unmatched: 5. CDR1 is WSHSY and CDR2 is SAAADI in the germline V gene. This CDR3 spans 15 amino acids. CDR3 amino acids: CASSDGSGGLETQYF. The CDR3 bases are TGCGCCAGCAGTGACGGTAGCGGGGGGCTAGAGACCCAGTACTTC.

This clone has a handful of counts. V and J are TRBV27 and TRBJ1-5; D gene uncertain. The CDR3 covers 16 residues. CDR1 MNHEY and CDR2 SMNVEV come from the germline V gene (reference sequence). Trimming left V 4 bases short and J 1 base short, with 14 bases between. The CDR3 loop reads CASSSLVSPSNQPQHF. CDR3 sequence (DNA): TGTGCCAGCAGTTCCCTGGTGAGTCCGAGCAATCAGCCCCAGCATTTT.

The rearrangement links TRBV19 to TRBJ1-6; 10 nucleotides agree with TRBD1. This CDR3 region has 15 residues. Trimming removed 7 bases from V and 9 bases from J; junction bases left unmatched: 9. Germline lookup yields CDR1 LNHDA and CDR2 SQIVND (reference sequence). CDR3 coding DNA: TGTGCCAGTACCTCTAGGGACAGGGGAAGTTCACCCCTCCACTTT. Encoded protein: CASTSRDRGSSPLHF.

V usage is TRBV18 and J usage is TRBJ2-7, with TRBD1 matching over 9 bases. Trimming took 6 bases from V and 2 from J; bases not matched to a gene: 5. Per germline, CDR1 KGHSH and CDR2 LQKENI. The CDR3 totals 14 residues. CDR3 in DNA: TGTGCCAGCTCTTCGGACAGGGGAACCTACGAGCAGTACTTC. The encoded protein is CASSSDRGTYEQYF.

The chain joins TRBV10-3 to TRBJ2-5; 7 bases line up with TRBD1. CDR3 size: 14 residues. Germline CDR1 reads ENHRY; CDR2 reads SYGVKD. The V gene end was trimmed by 2 bases and the J gene end by 5 bases; junction bases not matched to a gene: 5. The DNA of the CDR3 is TGTGCCATCAGTGAGAGCAGGGGGTGGGAGACCCAGTACTTC. This gives the protein CAISESRGWETQYF.

This clone was found a few times. V and J are TRBV29-1 and TRBJ1-6; D is possibly TRBD1 (5 bases). Germline V lookup: CDR1 SQVTM, CDR2 ANQGSEA. V shed 4 bases and J shed 3 bases, with 10 bases lying between them. This CDR3 region has 14 residues. Written as DNA, the CDR3 is TGCAGCGTTGGTTCGGGGGACTATAATTCACCCCTCCACTTT. Translation: CSVGSGDYNSPLHF.

This chain connects TRBV7-3 to TRBJ2-3, with TRBD2 as a possible D gene (6 bases). Trimming left V 2 bases short and J 10 bases short, with 10 bases between. This CDR3 has 12 amino acids. Germline V gives CDR1 SGHTA, CDR2 FQGTGA. The CDR3 loop is CASSLFAGPQYF. The CDR3 nucleotides read TGTGCCAGCAGCTTATTTGCGGGGCCGCAGTATTTT.

The J gene is TRBJ1-4, the V gene TRBV7-9; perhaps TRBD1 as D (5 bases). The V and J ends lost 4 bases and 8 bases respectively, with 20 bases between them. Germline loops: CDR1 SEHNR, CDR2 FQNEAQ (reference sequence). This CDR3 is built from 16 residues. In DNA, the CDR3 is TGTGCCAGCAGCTCCCCTAAAGGGGCCTTAGTCGAAAAACTGTTTTTT. Translated, it gives CASSSPKGALVEKLFF.

This chain joins TRBV7-2 and TRBJ1-6; 7 positions agree with TRBD1. The CDR3 totals 16 residues. Germline V CDR1 and CDR2: SGHTA, FQGNSA. The trim removed 5 bases at V and 7 bases at J, leaving 11 bases unmatched. The CDR3 spells CASSLVWGQKNSPLHF. CDR3 sequence (DNA): TGTGCCAGCAGCCTTGTTTGGGGACAGAAAAATTCACCCCTCCACTTT.

The chain combines TRBV28 with TRBJ2-3, with no clear D. Germline values: CDR1 MDHEN, CDR2 SYDVKM. V was shortened by 9 bases and J by 4 bases, with 11 bases between the two germline ends. The length of the CDR3 is 12 residues. The CDR3: CASCSFADTQYF. The CDR3 DNA reads TGTGCCAGTTGCAGTTTTGCAGATACGCAGTATTTT.

The V call is TRBV7-9, the J call TRBJ2-5; 9 bases are a match to TRBD2. CDR1 is SEHNR, CDR2 FQNEAQ, per germline (reference sequence). The CDR3 consists of 17 residues. V gave up 5 bases and J gave up 5 bases; unmatched junction bases: 15. In nucleotides, the CDR3 is TGTGCCAGCAGCCCGAGGAATAGCGGGAGAGAATGGGAGACCCAGTACTTC. It yields the protein CASSPRNSGREWETQYF. Filled out from reference TRBV7-9 and TRBJ2-5, the complete variable domain reads DTGVSQNPRHKITKRGQNVTFRCDPISEHNRLYWYRQTLGQGPEFLTYFQNEAQLEKSRLLSDRFSAERPKGSFSTLEIQRTEQGDSAMYLCASSPRNSGREWETQYFGPGTRLLVL.

The genes are TRBV12-5 and TRBJ1-2; the D gene is possibly TRBD1 (5 bases). The CDR3 is 14 amino acids. Looked up from germline, CDR1 is LGHNT and CDR2 is FRNRAP. V was trimmed by 5 bases and J by 4 bases, leaving 14 bases between them. The CDR3 here is CASGPPGRIYGYTF. In DNA form, the CDR3 reads TGTGCTAGTGGTCCCCCAGGGCGGATCTATGGCTACACCTTC.

V is TRBV6-1 and J is TRBJ1-2, with 9 bases fitting TRBD1. Trimming at V came to 9 bases and at J to 7 bases, leaving 12 bases not matched to a gene. Germline lookup yields CDR1 MNHNS and CDR2 SASEGT. This CDR3 is built from 14 residues. The CDR3 sequence is CASHRGQGMGGYTF. CDR3 DNA sequence: TGTGCCAGTCATCGGGGACAGGGCATGGGTGGCTACACCTTC.

This clone has more than one count but fewer than ten. The rearrangement joins TRBV30 to TRBJ1-5; TRBD1 aligns across 9 bases. Germline lookup yields CDR1 GTSNPN and CDR2 SVGIG (reference sequence). CDR3 length equals 14 residues. Unmatched junction bases numbered 4, after V lost 3 bases and J lost 4 bases. The CDR3 is CAWSLGTGNQPQHF. The CDR3 coding sequence is TGTGCCTGGAGCCTAGGGACAGGGAATCAGCCCCAGCATTTT.

CDR3 protein: CASSQDRASSNYGYTF. The CDR3 coding sequence is TGTGCCAGCAGCCAAGATCGAGCTTCTTCTAACTATGGCTACACCTTC. This chain connects TRBV4-2 to TRBJ1-2; D gene ambiguous. The CDR3 runs 16 residues. Germline V lookup: CDR1 LGHNA, CDR2 YNFKEQ. Trimming left V 0 bases short and J 0 bases short, with 11 bases between.

The sample holds a few counts of this clone. V gene TRBV5-1 combines with J gene TRBJ2-2; 8 bases align to TRBD1. This CDR3 has 16 amino acids. The germline V gene encodes CDR1 SGHRS and CDR2 YFSETQ. V trimming: 4 bases; J trimming: 3 bases; junction bases outside the gene matches: 8. In DNA, the CDR3 is TGCGCCAGCAGCCGCACTCAGGGGGCGGACACCGGGGAGCTGTTTTTT. It encodes CASSRTQGADTGELFF.

The chain couples TRBV9 to TRBJ1-5; D unresolved. Germline V gene data show CDR1 as SGDLS and CDR2 as YYNGEE. V was clipped by 4 bases and J by 9 bases, with 17 bases between them. The CDR3 has 14 residues. Here the CDR3 reads CASSPQDSHSPQHF. CDR3 DNA sequence: TGTGCCAGCAGCCCCCAGGACTCCCACTCGCCCCAGCATTTT.

This CDR3 reads CAWSVRGTVGTEAFF. CDR3 sequence (DNA): TGTGCCTGGAGTGTAAGAGGAACCGTGGGCACTGAAGCTTTCTTT. The genes are TRBV30 and TRBJ1-1; D remains unclear. Per the germline V gene, CDR1 is GTSNPN and CDR2 is SVGIG (reference sequence). The CDR3 has 15 residues. Trimming pared 0 bases from V and 4 bases from J, leaving 15 bases between.

There are a few counts of this clone. The V gene is TRBV7-2, the J gene TRBJ1-5; D remains unclear. With 1 base removed from V and 0 bases from J, the gap between germline ends came to 7 bases. The CDR3 spans 15 residues. Germline V gene sequence: CDR1 SGHTA, CDR2 FQGNSA. CDR3 in amino acids: CASSLGGLSNQPQHF. The CDR3 DNA sequence: TGTGCCAGCAGCTTAGGAGGCCTTAGCAATCAGCCCCAGCATTTT.

The chain recombines TRBV1 with TRBJ2-7; the D call of TRBD1 is as the table states it, not checked on the DNA. TRBV1 is tagged as a pseudogene. This CDR3 has 16 residues. The CDR3 DNA is TGCACCAGCAGCGACTTTGGGACAGGTTTTTCCTACGAGCAGTACTTC. Translation gives CTSSDFGTGFSYEQYF.

The chain links TRBV19 to TRBJ1-4; D is unclear. The CDR3 runs to 14 residues. Germline V gives CDR1 LNHDA, CDR2 SQIVND (reference sequence). V shed 3 bases and J shed 0 bases, with 5 bases lying between them. CDR3 region: CASSMRSTNEKLFF. The DNA for the CDR3 is TGTGCCAGTAGTATGCGATCAACTAATGAAAAACTGTTTTTT.

The chain uses TRBV4-3 and TRBJ2-1; D gene uncertain. V lost 2 bases and J lost 6, with 11 bases in between. The CDR3 runs 14 residues. Looked up from germline, CDR1 is LGHNA and CDR2 is YSLEER. The CDR3 DNA reads as TGCGCCAGCAGCCAATTCCCAGGTGTCAATGAGCAGTTCTTC. This encodes CASSQFPGVNEQFF.

This chain joins TRBV7-9 and TRBJ2-5; D may be TRBD1 (6 bases). Looked up from germline, CDR1 is SEHNR and CDR2 is FQNEAQ (reference sequence). With 5 bases removed from V and 5 bases from J, the gap between germline ends came to 9 bases. CDR3 size: 12 residues. CDR3 bases: TGTGCCAGCAGCACAGGGTACGAGACCCAGTACTTC. Amino acid sequence: CASSTGYETQYF.